The present T cell receptor (beta chain) was sequenced within a study of control samples from healthy donors and cancer patients. Germline V CDR1 and CDR2: WNHNN, SYGVQD (reference sequence). CDR3 length: 16 amino acids. Trimming took 2 bases from V and 3 from J, leaving 16 bases between them. This table comes from immunoSEQ multiplex PCR, and its TCRdb copy is limited to in-frame clones, with some not included. The data show some 190,000 clones, about 90% seen once. The TCR sequence derives from a man aged 30 to 45 in good health. The chain uses TRBV10-1 and TRBJ1-1; D uncertain. Sequenced material: blood. The DNA for the CDR3 is TGCGCCAGCAGTGAGGCCTCTGACATCCTATACACTGAAGCTTTCTTT. Amino acids: CASSEASDILYTEAFF.